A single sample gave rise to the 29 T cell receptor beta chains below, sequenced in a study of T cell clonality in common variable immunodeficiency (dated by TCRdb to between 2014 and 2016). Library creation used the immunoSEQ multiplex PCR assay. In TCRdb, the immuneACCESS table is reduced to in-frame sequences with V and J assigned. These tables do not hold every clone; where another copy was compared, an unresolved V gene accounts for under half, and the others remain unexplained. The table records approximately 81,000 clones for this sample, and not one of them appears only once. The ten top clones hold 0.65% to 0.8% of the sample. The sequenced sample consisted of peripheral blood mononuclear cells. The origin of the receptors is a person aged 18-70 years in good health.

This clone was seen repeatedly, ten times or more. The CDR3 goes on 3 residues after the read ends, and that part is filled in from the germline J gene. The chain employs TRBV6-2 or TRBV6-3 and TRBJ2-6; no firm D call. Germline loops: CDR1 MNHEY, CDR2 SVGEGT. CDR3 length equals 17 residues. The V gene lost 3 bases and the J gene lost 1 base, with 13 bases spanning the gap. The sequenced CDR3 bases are TGTGCCAGCAGTTATTCTGTAACAAGATCTGGGGCCAACGTC. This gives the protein CASSYSVTRSGANV. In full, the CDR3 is CASSYSVTRSGANVLTF.

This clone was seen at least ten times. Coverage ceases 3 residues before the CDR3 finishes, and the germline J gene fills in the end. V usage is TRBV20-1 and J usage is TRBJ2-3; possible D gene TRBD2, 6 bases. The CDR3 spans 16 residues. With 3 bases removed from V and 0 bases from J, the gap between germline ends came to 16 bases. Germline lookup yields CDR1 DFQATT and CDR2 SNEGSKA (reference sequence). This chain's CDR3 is CSASLLATASTDTQYF. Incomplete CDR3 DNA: TGCAGTGCTAGTCTCCTAGCGACTGCTAGCACAGATACG.

The CDR3 sequence: CSARARAGGISYEQYF. The DNA read from the CDR3 is TGCAGTGCTAGAGCCCGGGCAGGGGGCATTTCCTACGAG. The rearrangement joins TRBV20-1 to TRBJ2-7; 8 bases are shared with TRBD1. The CDR3 end lies 3 residues beyond the end of the read and is filled in from the germline J gene. CDR3 length: 16 amino acids. J gave up 1 base and V 1 base, and 9 bases lay outside the gene matches. Per the germline V gene, CDR1 is DFQATT and CDR2 is SNEGSKA (reference sequence).

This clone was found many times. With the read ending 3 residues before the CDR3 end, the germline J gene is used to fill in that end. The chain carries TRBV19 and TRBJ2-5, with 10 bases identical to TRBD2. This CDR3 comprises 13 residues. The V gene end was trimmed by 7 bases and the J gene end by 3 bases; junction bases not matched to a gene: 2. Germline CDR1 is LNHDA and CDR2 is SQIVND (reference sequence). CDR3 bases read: TGTGCCAGTAATGGACTAGCGGAAGAGACC. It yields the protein CASNGLAEET. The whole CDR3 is CASNGLAEETQYF.

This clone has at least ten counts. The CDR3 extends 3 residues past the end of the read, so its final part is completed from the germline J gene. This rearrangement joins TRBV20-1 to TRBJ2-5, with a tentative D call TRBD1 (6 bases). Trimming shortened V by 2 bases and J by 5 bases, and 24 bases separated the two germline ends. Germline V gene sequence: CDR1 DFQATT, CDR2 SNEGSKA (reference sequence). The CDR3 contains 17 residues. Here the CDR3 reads CSARRGSAGGAVETQYF. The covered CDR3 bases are TGCAGTGCTAGAAGGGGGTCGGCGGGTGGGGCCGTGGAGACC.

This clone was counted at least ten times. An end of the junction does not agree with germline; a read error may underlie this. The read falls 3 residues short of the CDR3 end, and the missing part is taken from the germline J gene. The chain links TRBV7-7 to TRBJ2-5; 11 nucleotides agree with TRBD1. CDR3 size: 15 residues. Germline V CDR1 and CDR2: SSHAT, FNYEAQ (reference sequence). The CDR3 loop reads CASSLGQGAGETQYF. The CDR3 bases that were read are TGTGCTAGCAGCTTAGGACAGGGGGCCGGAGAGACC.

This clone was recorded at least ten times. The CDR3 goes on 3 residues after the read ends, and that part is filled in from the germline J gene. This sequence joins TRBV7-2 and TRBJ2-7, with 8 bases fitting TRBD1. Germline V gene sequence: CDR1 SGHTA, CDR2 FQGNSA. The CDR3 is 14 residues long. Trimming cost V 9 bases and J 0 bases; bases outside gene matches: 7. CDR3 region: CASTPDRVSYEQYF. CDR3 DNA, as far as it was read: TGTGCCAGTACCCCGGACAGGGTCTCCTACGAG.

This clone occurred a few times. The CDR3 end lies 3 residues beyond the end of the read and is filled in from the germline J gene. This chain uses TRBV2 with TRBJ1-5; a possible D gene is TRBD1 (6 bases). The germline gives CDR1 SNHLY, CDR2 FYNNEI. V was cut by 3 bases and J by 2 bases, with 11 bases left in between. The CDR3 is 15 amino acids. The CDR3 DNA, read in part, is TGTGCCAGCAGTGACCAGGGGCGAGGCAATCAGCCC. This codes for CASSDQGRGNQP. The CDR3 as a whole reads CASSDQGRGNQPQHF.

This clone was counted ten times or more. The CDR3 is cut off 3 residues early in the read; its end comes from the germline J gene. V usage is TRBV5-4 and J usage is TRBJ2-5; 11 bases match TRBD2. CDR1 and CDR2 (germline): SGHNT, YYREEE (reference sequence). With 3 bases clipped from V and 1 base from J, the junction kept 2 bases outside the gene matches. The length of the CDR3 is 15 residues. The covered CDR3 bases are TGTGCCAGCAGCTCGGGACTAGCGGCCCAAGAGACC. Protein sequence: CASSSGLAAQET. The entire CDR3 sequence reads CASSSGLAAQETQYF. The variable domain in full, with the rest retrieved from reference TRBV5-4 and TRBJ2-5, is ETGVTQSPTHLIKTRGQQVTLRCSSQSGHNTVSWYQQALGQGPQFIFQYYREEENGRGNFPPRFSGLQFPNYSSELNVNALELDDSALYLCASSSGLAAQETQYFGPGTRLLVL.

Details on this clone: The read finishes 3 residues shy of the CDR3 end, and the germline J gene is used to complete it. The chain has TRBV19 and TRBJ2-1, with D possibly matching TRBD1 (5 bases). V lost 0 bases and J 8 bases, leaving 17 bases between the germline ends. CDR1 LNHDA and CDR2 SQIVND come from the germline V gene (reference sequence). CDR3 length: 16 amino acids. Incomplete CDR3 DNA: TGTGCCAGTAGTATAGAAGGGCTAGGCGGCAGGGATGAG. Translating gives CASSIEGLGGRDE. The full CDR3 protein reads CASSIEGLGGRDEQFF.

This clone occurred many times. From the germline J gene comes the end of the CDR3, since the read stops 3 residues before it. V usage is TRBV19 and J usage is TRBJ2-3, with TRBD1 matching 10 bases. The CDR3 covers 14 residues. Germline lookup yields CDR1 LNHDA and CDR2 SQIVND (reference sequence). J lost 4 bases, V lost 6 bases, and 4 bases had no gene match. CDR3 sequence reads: CASRTGGRSDTQYF. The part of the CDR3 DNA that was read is TGTGCCAGTAGGACAGGGGGCAGGTCAGATACG.

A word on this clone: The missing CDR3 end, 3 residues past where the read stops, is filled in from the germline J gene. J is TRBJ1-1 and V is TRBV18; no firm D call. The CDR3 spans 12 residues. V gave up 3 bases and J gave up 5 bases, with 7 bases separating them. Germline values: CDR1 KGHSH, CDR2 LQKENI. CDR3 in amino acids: CASSPISTEAFF. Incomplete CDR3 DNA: TGTGCCAGCTCACCTATCTCTACTGAA.

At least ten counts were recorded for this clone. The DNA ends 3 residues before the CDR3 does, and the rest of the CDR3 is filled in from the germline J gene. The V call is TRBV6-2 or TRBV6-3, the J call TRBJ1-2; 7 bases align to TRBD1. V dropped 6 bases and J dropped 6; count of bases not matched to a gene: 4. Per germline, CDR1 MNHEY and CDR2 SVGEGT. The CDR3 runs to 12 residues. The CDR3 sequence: CASRVGGHGYTF. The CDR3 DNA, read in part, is TGTGCCAGCAGGGTAGGGGGCCATGGC.

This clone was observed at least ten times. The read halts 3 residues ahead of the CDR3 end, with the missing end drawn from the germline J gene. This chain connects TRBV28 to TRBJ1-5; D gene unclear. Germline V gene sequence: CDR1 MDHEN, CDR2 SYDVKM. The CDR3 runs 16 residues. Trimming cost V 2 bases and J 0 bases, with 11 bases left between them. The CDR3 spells CASSLRRAYSNQPQHF. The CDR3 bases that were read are TGTGCCAGCAGTTTAAGGAGGGCCTATAGCAATCAGCCC.

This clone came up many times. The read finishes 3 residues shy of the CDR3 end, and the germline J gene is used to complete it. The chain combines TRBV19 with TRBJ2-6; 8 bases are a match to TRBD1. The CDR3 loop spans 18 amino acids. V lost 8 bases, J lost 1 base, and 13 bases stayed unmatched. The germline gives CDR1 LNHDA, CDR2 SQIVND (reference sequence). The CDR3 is CASGRPYRGSSGANVLTF. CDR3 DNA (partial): TGTGCCAGTGGGCGCCCCTACAGGGGGTCTTCTGGGGCCAACGTC.

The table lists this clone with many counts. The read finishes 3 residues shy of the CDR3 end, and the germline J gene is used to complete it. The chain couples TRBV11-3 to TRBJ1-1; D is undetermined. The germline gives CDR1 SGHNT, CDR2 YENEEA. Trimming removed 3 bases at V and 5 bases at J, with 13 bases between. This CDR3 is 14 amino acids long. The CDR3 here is CASSLKAEVTEAFF. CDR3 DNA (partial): TGTGCCAGCAGCTTGAAGGCTGAGGTAACTGAA.

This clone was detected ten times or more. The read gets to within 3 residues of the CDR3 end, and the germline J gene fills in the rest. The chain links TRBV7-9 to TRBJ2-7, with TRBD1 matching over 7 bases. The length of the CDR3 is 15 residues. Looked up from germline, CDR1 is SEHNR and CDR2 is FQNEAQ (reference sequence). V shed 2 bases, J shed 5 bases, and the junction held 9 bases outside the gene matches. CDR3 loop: CASSLLAGGRHEQYF. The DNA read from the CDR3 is TGTGCCAGCAGCTTACTCGCAGGGGGACGTCACGAG.

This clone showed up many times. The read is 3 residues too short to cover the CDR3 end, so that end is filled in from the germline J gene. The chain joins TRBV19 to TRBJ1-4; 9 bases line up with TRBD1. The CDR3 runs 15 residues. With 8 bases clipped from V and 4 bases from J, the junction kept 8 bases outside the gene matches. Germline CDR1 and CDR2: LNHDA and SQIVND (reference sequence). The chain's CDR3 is CASRPPGQGNEKLFF. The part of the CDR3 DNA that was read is TGTGCCAGTCGGCCTCCGGGACAGGGTAATGAAAAA.

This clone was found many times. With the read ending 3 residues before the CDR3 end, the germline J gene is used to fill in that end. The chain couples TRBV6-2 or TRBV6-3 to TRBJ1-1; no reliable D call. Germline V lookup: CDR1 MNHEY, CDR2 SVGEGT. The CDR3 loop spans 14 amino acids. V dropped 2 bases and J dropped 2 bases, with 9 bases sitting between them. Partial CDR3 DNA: TGTGCCAGCAGTTACCTTCGACTTAACACTGAA. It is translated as CASSYLRLNTE. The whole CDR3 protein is CASSYLRLNTEAFF.

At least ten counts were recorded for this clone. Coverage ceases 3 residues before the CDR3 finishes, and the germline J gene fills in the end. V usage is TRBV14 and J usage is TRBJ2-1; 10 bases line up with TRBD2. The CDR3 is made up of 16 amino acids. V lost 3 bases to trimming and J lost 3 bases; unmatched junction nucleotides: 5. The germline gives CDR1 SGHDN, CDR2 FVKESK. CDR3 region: CASSHLSGRFYNEQFF. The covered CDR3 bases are TGTGCCAGCAGCCACCTTAGCGGGAGGTTCTACAATGAG.

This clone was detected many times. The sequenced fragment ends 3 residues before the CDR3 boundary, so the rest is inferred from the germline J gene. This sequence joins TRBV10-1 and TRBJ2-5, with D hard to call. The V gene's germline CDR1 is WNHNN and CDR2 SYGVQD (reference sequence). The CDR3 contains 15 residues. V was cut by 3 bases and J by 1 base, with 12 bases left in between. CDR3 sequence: CASSDTAFLQETQYF. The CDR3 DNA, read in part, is TGCGCCAGCAGTGATACAGCCTTTCTCCAAGAGACC.

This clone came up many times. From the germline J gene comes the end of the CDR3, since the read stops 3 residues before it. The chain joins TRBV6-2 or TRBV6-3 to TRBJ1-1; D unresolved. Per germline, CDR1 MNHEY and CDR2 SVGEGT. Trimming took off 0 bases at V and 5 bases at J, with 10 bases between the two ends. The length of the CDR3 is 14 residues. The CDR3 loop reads CASSYSEGGTEAFF. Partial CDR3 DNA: TGTGCCAGCAGTTACTCTGAGGGTGGGACTGAA.

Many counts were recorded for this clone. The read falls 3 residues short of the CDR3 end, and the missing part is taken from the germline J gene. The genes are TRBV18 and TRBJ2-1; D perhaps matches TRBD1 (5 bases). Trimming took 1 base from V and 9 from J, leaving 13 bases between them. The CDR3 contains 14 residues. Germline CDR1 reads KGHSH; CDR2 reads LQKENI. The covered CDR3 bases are TGTGCCAGCTCACCACGGCAATACCAGGGTGAG. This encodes CASSPRQYQGE. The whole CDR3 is CASSPRQYQGEQFF.

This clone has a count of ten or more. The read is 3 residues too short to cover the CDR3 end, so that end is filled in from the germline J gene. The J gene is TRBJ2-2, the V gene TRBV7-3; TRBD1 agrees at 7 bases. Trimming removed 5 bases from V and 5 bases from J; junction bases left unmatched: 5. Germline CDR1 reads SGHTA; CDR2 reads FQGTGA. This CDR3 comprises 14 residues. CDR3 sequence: CASSPGGGTGELFF. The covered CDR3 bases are TGTGCCAGCAGCCCAGGGGGTGGTACCGGGGAG. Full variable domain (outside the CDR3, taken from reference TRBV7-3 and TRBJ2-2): GAGVSQTPSNKVTEKGKYVELRCDPISGHTALYWYRQSLGQGPEFLIYFQGTGAADDSGLPNDRFFAVRPEGSVSTLKIQRTERGDSAVYLCASSPGGGTGELFFGEGSRLTVL.

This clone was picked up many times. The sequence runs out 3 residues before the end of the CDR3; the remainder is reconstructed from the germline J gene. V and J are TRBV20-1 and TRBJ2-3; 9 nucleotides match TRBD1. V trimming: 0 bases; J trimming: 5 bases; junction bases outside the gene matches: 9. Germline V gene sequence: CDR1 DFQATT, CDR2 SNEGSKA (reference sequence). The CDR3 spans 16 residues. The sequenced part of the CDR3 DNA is TGCAGTGCTAGAGACATTACAGGGGGCCGAGTAGATACG. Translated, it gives CSARDITGGRVDT. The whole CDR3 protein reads CSARDITGGRVDTQYF.

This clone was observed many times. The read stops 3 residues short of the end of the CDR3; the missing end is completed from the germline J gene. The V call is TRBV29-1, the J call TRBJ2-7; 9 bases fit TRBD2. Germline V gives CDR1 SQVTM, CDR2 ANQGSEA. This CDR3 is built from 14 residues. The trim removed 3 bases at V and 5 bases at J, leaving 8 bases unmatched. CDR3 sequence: CSVDGLSSGDEQYF. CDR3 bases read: TGCAGCGTTGACGGGTTGTCTAGCGGGGACGAG.

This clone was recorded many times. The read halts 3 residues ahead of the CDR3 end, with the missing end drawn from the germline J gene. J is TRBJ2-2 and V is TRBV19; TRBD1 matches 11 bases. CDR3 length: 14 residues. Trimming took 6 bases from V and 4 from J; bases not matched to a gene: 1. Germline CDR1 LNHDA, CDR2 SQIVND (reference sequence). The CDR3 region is CASRGTGGTGELFF. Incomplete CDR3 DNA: TGTGCCAGTAGAGGGACAGGGGGCACCGGGGAG.

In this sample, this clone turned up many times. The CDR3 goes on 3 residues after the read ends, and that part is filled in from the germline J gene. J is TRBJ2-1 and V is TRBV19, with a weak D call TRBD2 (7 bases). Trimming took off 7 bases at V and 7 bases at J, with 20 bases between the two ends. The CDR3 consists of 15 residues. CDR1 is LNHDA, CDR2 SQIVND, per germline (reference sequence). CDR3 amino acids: CASKGGIGRANEQFF. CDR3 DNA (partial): TGTGCCAGTAAGGGGGGGATTGGGAGGGCTAATGAG.

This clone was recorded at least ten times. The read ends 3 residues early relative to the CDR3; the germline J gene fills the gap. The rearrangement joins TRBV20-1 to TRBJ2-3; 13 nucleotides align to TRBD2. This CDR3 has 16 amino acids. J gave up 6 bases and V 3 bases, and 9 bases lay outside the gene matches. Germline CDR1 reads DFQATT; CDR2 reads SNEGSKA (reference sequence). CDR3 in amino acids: CSASRTSGGMGDTQYF. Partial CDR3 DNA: TGCAGTGCTAGCAGGACTAGCGGGGGCATGGGGGATACG.